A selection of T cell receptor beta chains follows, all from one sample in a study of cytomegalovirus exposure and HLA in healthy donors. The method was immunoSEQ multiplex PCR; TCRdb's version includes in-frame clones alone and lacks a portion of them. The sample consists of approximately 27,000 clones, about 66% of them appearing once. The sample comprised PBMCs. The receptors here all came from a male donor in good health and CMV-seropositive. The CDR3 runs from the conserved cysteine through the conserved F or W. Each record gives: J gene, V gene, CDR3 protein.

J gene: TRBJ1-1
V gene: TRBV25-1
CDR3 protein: CASRGVVAEAFF

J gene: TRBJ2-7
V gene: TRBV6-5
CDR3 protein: CASSYGLGGRGNEQYF

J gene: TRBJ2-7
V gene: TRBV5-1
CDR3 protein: CASSEGGPVAEQYF

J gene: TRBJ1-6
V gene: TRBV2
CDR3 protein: CASSERQGSSPLHF

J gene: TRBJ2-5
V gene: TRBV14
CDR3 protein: CASSQGWIRGGGTQYF

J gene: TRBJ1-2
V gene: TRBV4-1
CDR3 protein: CASSRRTSEGFGYTF

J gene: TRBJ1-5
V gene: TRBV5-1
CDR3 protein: CASSPDSGNQPQHF

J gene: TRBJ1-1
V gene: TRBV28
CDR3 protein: CAAKTTDYVSEAFF

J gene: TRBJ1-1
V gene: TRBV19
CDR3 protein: CASSITRQEAFF

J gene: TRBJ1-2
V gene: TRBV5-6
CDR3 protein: CASSLAWRGYTF

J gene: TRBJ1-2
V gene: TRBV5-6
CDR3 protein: CASSLPSFQGAWGYTF

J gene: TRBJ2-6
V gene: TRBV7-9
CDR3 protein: CASKAAGANVLTF

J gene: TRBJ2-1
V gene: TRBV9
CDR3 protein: CASSVDLGRGANEQFF

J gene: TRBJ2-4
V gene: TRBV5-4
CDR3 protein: CASSSLERSKNIQYF

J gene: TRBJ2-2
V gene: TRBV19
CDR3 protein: CASSRSGRGITGELFF

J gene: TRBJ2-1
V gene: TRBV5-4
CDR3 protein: CASTSGLAGDNEQFF

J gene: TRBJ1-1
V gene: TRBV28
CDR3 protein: CASSLEQGRIETEAFF

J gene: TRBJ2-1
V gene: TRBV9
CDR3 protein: CASSASGRRYEQFF

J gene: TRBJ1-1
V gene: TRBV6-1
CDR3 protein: CASRGQGARAFF

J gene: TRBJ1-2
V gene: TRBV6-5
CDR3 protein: CASRSTGPQGGYTF

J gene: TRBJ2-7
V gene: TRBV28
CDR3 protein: CASKAGGRGEQYF

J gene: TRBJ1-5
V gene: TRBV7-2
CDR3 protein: CASSFTQYSNQPQHF

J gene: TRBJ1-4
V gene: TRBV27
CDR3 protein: CASTSGGADEKLFF

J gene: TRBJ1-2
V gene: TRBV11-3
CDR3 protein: CASSTQGRFYGYTF

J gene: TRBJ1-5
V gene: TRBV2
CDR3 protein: CASSRGPQPQHF

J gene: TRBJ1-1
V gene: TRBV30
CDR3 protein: CAWRAGGVNTEAFF

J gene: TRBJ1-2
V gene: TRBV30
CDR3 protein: CAWSVPGNHGYTF

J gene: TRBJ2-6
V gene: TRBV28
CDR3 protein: CASSPYRVMANVLTF

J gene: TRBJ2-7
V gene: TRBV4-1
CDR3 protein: CASSPRGTYEQYF

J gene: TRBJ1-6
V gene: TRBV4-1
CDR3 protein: CASSQDAAANSPLHF

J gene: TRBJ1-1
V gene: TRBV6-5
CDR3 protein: CASRRQVNTEAFF

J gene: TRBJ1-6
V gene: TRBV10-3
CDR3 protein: CAISESEGFALHF

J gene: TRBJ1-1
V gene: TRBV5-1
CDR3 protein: CASSLSRTGKGTEAFF

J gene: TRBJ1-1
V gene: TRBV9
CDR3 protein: CASSVVSEGEAFF

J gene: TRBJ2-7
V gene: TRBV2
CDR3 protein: CASSGAGGYEQYF

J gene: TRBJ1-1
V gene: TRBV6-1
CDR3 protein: CASSPLTEAFF

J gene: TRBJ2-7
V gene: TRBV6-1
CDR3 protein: CASSKREVNEQYF

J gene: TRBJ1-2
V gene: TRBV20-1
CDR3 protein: CSVFRDREF

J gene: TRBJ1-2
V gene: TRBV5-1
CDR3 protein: CASRYDKPYGYTF

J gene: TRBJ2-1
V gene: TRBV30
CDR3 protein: CAWRARRANHEQFF